This T cell receptor (beta chain) was observed in a study of shared clonotypes between healthy human individuals. Broader study findings: Having only a few donors restricted how much genetic and exposure-history diversity was captured.

Nashville, Tennessee was home to all donors, who were Caucasian adults. Using immunoSEQ multiplex PCR, the repertoire was profiled, and TCRdb retains in-frame clones only, with some absent. The profile covers about 1.5 million clones, with approximately 96% appearing a single time and approximately 1.1% taken by the ten largest. With respect to this clone: Its antigen is not known. The sample carries other DNA sequences with the same CDR3.

This receptor was taken from a man aged 30-40 years in good health. Sequencing was carried out using naive CD4+ T cells sorted from blood. Subset specified: CD45RA+ positively selected.

This chain's CDR3 is CASSVVGQETQYF. Written as DNA, the CDR3 is TGTGCCAGCAGCGTAGTGGGTCAGGAGACCCAGTACTTC. This chain connects TRBV9 to TRBJ2-5; no clear D gene. The germline V gene has CDR1 SGDLS and CDR2 YYNGEE. CDR3 size: 13 residues. V lost 0 bases and J 5 bases, leaving 8 bases between the germline ends.